This is a list of T cell receptor beta chains from one sample in a study of T cell responses to AZD1222 COVID-19 vaccine. Profiled with immunoSEQ multiplex PCR; TCRdb holds only in-frame clones, not every one. Of approximately 94,000 clones listed, 80% to 95% are singletons. This material consisted of peripheral blood, taken on day 0 of AZD1222 vaccination. The receptors come from an adult in good health. Both conserved end residues are part of each CDR3. A D gene is named only where the DNA matches it firmly. A row's size may be missing; if present it is once, few, many or a size class.

NA | TRBJ1-4 | TRBV10-3 | NA | TGTGCCATCAGTCCACAGGGAGGGACTGAAAAACTGTTTTTT | CAISPQGGTEKLFF
NA | TRBJ1-2 | TRBV29-1 | NA | TGCAGCGTTGGAAACGGGGACTATGGCTACACCTTC | CSVGNGDYGYTF
once | TRBJ1-6 | TRBV19 | NA | TGTGCCAGTAACGGGGGGGAGATCTCCTCACCCCTCCACTTT | CASNGGEISSPLHF
once | TRBJ2-5 | TRBV6-5 | NA | TGTGCCAGCGTTTGGGGAGGACGAGAGACCCAGTACTTC | CASVWGGRETQYF
NA | TRBJ2-5 | TRBV10-1 | NA | TGCGCCAGCAGTATTGATAGGGCTGCCTCCGGGGAGACCCAGTACTTC | CASSIDRAASGETQYF
NA | TRBJ2-5 | TRBV28 | NA | TGTGCCAGCAGTTTTGGCCGGGTTTACCAAGAGACCCAGTACTTC | CASSFGRVYQETQYF
NA | TRBJ1-3 | TRBV5-1 | TRBD1 | TGCGCCAGCAGCACGACAGGGGTCGACTCTGGAAACACCATATATTTT | CASSTTGVDSGNTIYF
NA | TRBJ2-2 | TRBV7-9 | NA | TGTGCCAGCAGCTTAGATCGGGGGACCGGGGAGCTGTTTTTT | CASSLDRGTGELFF
NA | TRBJ2-1 | TRBV15 | TRBD2 | TGTGCCACCAGCAGGGGACGGGGGGGGACATACAATGAGCAGTTCTTC | CATSRGRGGTYNEQFF
NA | TRBJ2-7 | TRBV11-2 | NA | TGTGCCAGCAGCTTTTCCGGGGGATTCGGCGAGCAGTACTTC | CASSFSGGFGEQYF
NA | TRBJ2-1 | TRBV18 | NA | TGTGCCAGCTCACCAGGCTACAATGAGCAGTTCTTC | CASSPGYNEQFF
NA | TRBJ2-1 | TRBV9 | NA | TGTGCCAGCAGCGTAGAGGGACGGACCTACAATGAGCAGTTCTTC | CASSVEGRTYNEQFF
once | TRBJ1-5 | TRBV30 | NA | TGTGCCTGGAGTGCCCCCGGTGGGGGGGAAAATCAGCCCCAGCATTTT | CAWSAPGGGENQPQHF
NA | TRBJ1-1 | TRBV3-1/TRBV3-2 | NA | TGTGCCAGCAGCCCCCAGGGTGGGGACACTGAAGCTTTCTTT | CASSPQGGDTEAFF
NA | TRBJ2-3 | TRBV30 | TRBD2 | TGTGCCTGGAGTGTCGGGACTAGCGGGACAGATACGCAGTATTTT | CAWSVGTSGTDTQYF
NA | TRBJ2-5 | TRBV29-1 | NA | TGCAGCGTTGAATGGGGCGGAGAGACCCAGTACTTC | CSVEWGGETQYF
NA | TRBJ1-1 | TRBV5-4 | NA | TGTGCCAGCAGCTCGACAGTGCACCCCATTGAAGCTTTCTTT | CASSSTVHPIEAFF
NA | TRBJ2-3 | TRBV11-2 | TRBD1 | TGTGCCAGCAGCTCCCCGGGACAGTTGGGAGATACGCAGTATTTT | CASSSPGQLGDTQYF
NA | TRBJ1-5 | TRBV27 | NA | TGTGCCAGCAGTACGACAGATAATAGCAATCAGCCCCAGCATTTT | CASSTTDNSNQPQHF
NA | TRBJ2-3 | TRBV6-4 | NA | TGTGCCAGCAGTGACGGTTTGTGGGTAGATACGCAGTATTTT | CASSDGLWVDTQYF
NA | TRBJ1-5 | TRBV10-3 | NA | TGTGCCATCAGTGAGTCGAAGCAGGGGCGGAGTCAGCCCCAGCATTTT | CAISESKQGRSQPQHF
NA | TRBJ2-7 | TRBV28 | TRBD1 | TGTGCCAGCACCCGACAGGGTATCCACGAGCAGTACTTC | CASTRQGIHEQYF
NA | TRBJ2-5 | TRBV7-9 | NA | TGTGCCAGCAGCTATACAACGGGGCAAGAGACCCAGTACTTC | CASSYTTGQETQYF
few | TRBJ2-7 | TRBV7-8 | TRBD2 | TGTGCCAGCAGCTTACACCGGGAGGGCCCTAACCTCTACGAGCAGTACTTC | CASSLHREGPNLYEQYF
NA | TRBJ2-7 | TRBV3-1/TRBV3-2 | TRBD2 | TGTGCCAGCAGAGCGGGGACTAGCGGAAGCTACGAGCAGTACTTC | CASRAGTSGSYEQYF
NA | TRBJ1-2 | TRBV7-2 | NA | TGTGCCAGCAGCTCGCAGCAGGGCTATGGCTACACCTTC | CASSSQQGYGYTF
NA | TRBJ2-4 | TRBV10-3 | TRBD2 | TGTGCCATCAGCGCAGGCGCGGGAGTAGCCAAAAACATTCAGTACTTC | CAISAGAGVAKNIQYF
NA | TRBJ2-3 | TRBV4-2 | TRBD1 | TGTGCCAGCAGCAGCTATGGACAGGGGTTAGATACGCAGTATTTT | CASSSYGQGLDTQYF
few | TRBJ2-7 | TRBV4-1 | NA | TGCGCCAGCAGCCAACCGCCGGGCGGTACGGAGCAGTACTTC | CASSQPPGGTEQYF
once | TRBJ2-7 | TRBV15 | TRBD2 | TGTGCCACCCGATGGACTAGCGACTCCTACGAGCAGTACTTC | CATRWTSDSYEQYF
NA | TRBJ1-1 | TRBV20-1 | TRBD1 | TGCAGTGCTAGTCCCTTGGGACAGCCAAACACTGAAGCTTTCTTT | CSASPLGQPNTEAFF
NA | TRBJ2-5 | TRBV9 | NA | TGTGCCAGCAGCGTCGGGACTAACAGGGATGAGACCCAGTACTTC | CASSVGTNRDETQYF
NA | TRBJ2-1 | TRBV19 | TRBD2 | TGTGCCAGTAAGCCCCGGACTAGCGGGAGCGTCGGCGATGAGCAGTTCTTC | CASKPRTSGSVGDEQFF
NA | TRBJ1-5 | TRBV5-5 | NA | TGTGCCAGCGCTGGGGAGTCCAATCAGCCCCAGCATTTT | CASAGESNQPQHF
NA | TRBJ2-3 | TRBV9 | NA | TGTGCCAGCAGCGTAGGCGGGAGCACAGATACGCAGTATTTT | CASSVGGSTDTQYF
NA | TRBJ2-7 | TRBV6-5 | NA | TGTGCCAGCAGTTACTCACCTACCTACGAGCAGTACTTC | CASSYSPTYEQYF
NA | TRBJ2-1 | TRBV5-8 | NA | TGTGCCAGCAGCTTCGGGCCAGCAAAGTACAATGAGCAGTTCTTC | CASSFGPAKYNEQFF
NA | TRBJ2-7 | TRBV5-1 | NA | TGCGCCAGCAGCTTGTTGGGGACCTTTACCTACGAGCAGTACTTC | CASSLLGTFTYEQYF
NA | TRBJ2-1 | TRBV19 | NA | TGTGCCAGTAGTATTGGGTACAATGAGCAGTTCTTC | CASSIGYNEQFF
NA | TRBJ2-3 | TRBV27 | NA | TGTGCCAGCAGGGGGGCAGATACGCAGTATTTT | CASRGADTQYF
NA | TRBJ2-5 | TRBV3-1/TRBV3-2 | NA | TGTGCCAGCAGCCAAGAGACCCAGTACTTC | CASSQETQYF
once | TRBJ2-7 | TRBV19 | TRBD2 | TGTGCCAGTAGTAGCGGAGCGGGACTCGACGAGCAGTACTTC | CASSSGAGLDEQYF
few | TRBJ2-2 | TRBV4-1 | NA | TGCGCCAGCAGCCACCCCCCTGGGACAACGAACACCGGGGAGCTGTTTTTT | CASSHPPGTTNTGELFF
few | TRBJ2-1 | TRBV30 | TRBD1 | TGTGCCTGGAGCGCCCCCGGGACAGGGAGTTATACTGAGCAGTTCTTC | CAWSAPGTGSYTEQFF
NA | TRBJ1-5 | TRBV20-1 | NA | TGCAGTGCCACAGGGCTAAGGACCCAGCATTTT | CSATGLRTQHF
NA | TRBJ1-4 | TRBV28 | NA | TGTGCCAGCAGCCCAACAGGGTCGAGAAAACTGTTTTTT | CASSPTGSRKLFF
NA | TRBJ1-1 | TRBV28 | NA | TGTGCCAGCAGTTTATTTAGTCCGAACACTGAAGCTTTCTTT | CASSLFSPNTEAFF
NA | TRBJ1-1 | TRBV27 | NA | TGTGCCAGCAGTCACACAAAGAACACTGAAGCTTTCTTT | CASSHTKNTEAFF
NA | TRBJ2-1 | TRBV19 | TRBD1 | TGTGCCAGTTCCCGACAGGGGAGGTACAATGAGCAGTTCTTC | CASSRQGRYNEQFF
NA | TRBJ2-1 | TRBV19 | TRBD1 | TGTGCCAGTTCACAGGGGCTCTACAATGAGCAGTTCTTC | CASSQGLYNEQFF
NA | TRBJ2-7 | TRBV28 | NA | TGTGCCAGCAGAGAGGGAACAAGCTCCTACGAGCAGTACTTC | CASREGTSSYEQYF
NA | TRBJ2-5 | TRBV3-1/TRBV3-2 | NA | TGTGCCAGCAGCGTACAGGGGGGGGAGACCCAGTACTTC | CASSVQGGETQYF
NA | TRBJ1-2 | TRBV13 | TRBD1 | TGTGCCAGCAGCTCCAGACAGGGAGAAGGTGGCTACACCTTC | CASSSRQGEGGYTF
medium-sized | TRBJ1-4 | TRBV11-1 | TRBD1 | TGTGCCAGCAGCTCTAATCGACAGGGGGCTAATGAAAAACTGTTTTTT | CASSSNRQGANEKLFF
NA | TRBJ2-1 | TRBV7-6 | NA | TGTGCCAGCAGCCCTGGCGGGCGAAACAATGAGCAGTTCTTC | CASSPGGRNNEQFF
NA | TRBJ2-5 | TRBV7-9 | TRBD2 | TGTGCCAGCAGTCTAGCCGAGGGACTAGCGGGAGAGAGTGAGACCCAGTACTTC | CASSLAEGLAGESETQYF
NA | TRBJ1-4 | TRBV28 | NA | TGTGCCAGCAGTTTACCCTCCGTAGGGCCAAATGAAAAACTGTTTTTT | CASSLPSVGPNEKLFF
NA | TRBJ2-1 | TRBV28 | NA | TGTGCCAGCAGTTTACAACAACGGGTTCACAATGAGCAGTTCTTC | CASSLQQRVHNEQFF
NA | TRBJ1-5 | TRBV4-2 | NA | TGTGCCAGCAGCCCGGAATTAAATCAGCCCCAGCATTTT | CASSPELNQPQHF
once | TRBJ1-1 | TRBV10-3 | NA | TGTGCCACGACAGTGAACACTGAAGCTTTCTTT | CATTVNTEAFF